This T cell receptor beta chain was obtained from a study of cytomegalovirus exposure and HLA in healthy donors. This clone was recorded a few times. Its antigen is unidentified. General study findings and limits: Reports indicated that the classifier achieved high specificity and sensitivity in diagnosing cytomegalovirus status. Association with HLA alleles at 0.05 false discovery rate was found for 16,951 TCR beta sequences in a later analysis. Rarity marked most TCR sequences, yet some public TCRs occurred in many donors. Analyses of presence and absence presupposed an approximately uniform sequencing depth across donors.

The CDR3 is made up of 13 amino acids. CDR1 and CDR2 (germline): SGDLS, YYNGEE. Trimming pared 2 bases from V and 0 bases from J, leaving 5 bases between. Primers: 60 Vbeta forward and 13 Jbeta reverse. Generated by immunoSEQ multiplex PCR, the TCRdb table keeps only in-frame clones and is missing some. This table has tens of thousands of clones, roughly four fifths appearing once. V usage is TRBV9 and J usage is TRBJ1-1; no clear D gene. This TCR was sampled from a woman between 40 and 55 years old in good health and CMV-seropositive. The sequencing input was PBMCs. CDR3 sequence (DNA): TGTGCCAGCAGCGTGTTAATGAACACTGAAGCTTTCTTT. Encoded protein: CASSVLMNTEAFF.